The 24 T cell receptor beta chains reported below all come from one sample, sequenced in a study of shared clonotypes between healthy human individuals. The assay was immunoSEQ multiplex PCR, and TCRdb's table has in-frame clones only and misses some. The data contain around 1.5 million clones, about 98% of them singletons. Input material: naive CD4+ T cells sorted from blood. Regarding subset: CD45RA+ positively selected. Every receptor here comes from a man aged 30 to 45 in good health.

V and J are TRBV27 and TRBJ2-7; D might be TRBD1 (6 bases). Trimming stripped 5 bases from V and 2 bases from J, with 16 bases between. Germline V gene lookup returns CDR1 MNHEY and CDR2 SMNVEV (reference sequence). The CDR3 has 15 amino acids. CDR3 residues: CASSLLGTLPYEQYF. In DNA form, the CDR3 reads TGTGCCAGCAGTCTACTCGGGACACTACCCTACGAGCAGTACTTC.

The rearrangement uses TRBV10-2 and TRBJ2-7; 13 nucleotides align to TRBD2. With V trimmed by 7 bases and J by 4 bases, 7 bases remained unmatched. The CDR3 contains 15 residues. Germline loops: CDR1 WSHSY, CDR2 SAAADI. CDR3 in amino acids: CASIIGTSGNYEQYF. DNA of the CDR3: TGCGCCAGCATCATCGGGACTAGCGGGAATTACGAGCAGTACTTC.

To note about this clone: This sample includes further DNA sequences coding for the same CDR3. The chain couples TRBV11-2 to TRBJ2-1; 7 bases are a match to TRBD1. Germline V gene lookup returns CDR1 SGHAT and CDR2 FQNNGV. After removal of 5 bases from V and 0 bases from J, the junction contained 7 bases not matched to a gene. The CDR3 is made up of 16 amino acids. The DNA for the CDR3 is TGTGCCAGCAGCCCCCGACAGGGATCCTCCTACAATGAGCAGTTCTTC. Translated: CASSPRQGSSYNEQFF.

CDR3 residues: CSVSTGLNEQFF. For the CDR3, the DNA is TGCAGCGTTTCGACAGGGTTGAATGAGCAGTTCTTC. The rearrangement joins TRBV29-1 to TRBJ2-1; TRBD1 agrees at 7 bases. The CDR3 is 12 amino acids. V shed 5 bases, J shed 7 bases, and the junction held 5 bases outside the gene matches. Germline values: CDR1 SQVTM, CDR2 ANQGSEA.

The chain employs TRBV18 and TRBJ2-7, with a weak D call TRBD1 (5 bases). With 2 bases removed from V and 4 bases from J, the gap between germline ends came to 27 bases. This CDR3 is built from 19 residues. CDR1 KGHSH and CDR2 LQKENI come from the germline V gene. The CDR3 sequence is CASSPTPGFGAQPQYEQYF. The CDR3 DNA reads TGTGCCAGCTCACCAACGCCCGGGTTTGGGGCGCAACCACAGTACGAGCAGTACTTC.

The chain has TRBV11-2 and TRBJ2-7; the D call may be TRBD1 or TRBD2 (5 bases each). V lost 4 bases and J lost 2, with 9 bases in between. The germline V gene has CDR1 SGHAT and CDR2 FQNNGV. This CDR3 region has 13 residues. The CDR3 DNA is TGTGCCAGCAGCTGGGGACGGACCTACGAGCAGTACTTC. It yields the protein CASSWGRTYEQYF.

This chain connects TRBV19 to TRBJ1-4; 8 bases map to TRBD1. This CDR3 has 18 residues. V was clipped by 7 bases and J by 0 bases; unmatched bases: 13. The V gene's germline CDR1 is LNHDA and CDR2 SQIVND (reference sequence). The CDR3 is CASNLRAGGPTTNEKLFF. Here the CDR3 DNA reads TGTGCCAGTAACTTGCGGGCAGGGGGCCCAACAACTAATGAAAAACTGTTTTTT. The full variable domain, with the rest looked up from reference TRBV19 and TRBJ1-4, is DGGITQSPKYLFRKEGQNVTLSCEQNLNHDAMYWYRQDPGQGLRLIYYSQIVNDFQKGDIAEGYSVSREKKESFPLTVTSAQKNPTAFYLCASNLRAGGPTTNEKLFFGSGTQLSVL.

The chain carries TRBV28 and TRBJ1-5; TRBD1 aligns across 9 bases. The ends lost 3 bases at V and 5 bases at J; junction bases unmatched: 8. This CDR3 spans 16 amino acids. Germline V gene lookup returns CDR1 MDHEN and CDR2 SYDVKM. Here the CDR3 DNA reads TGTGCCAGCAGTTTGGACAGGGGCCTACCCTATCAGCCCCAGCATTTT. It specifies CASSLDRGLPYQPQHF.

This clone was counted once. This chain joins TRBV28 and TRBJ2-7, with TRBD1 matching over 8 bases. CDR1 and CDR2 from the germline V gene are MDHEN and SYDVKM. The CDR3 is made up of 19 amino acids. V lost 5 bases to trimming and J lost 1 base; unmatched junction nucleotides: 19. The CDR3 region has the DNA TGTGCCAGCAGTCCCGGGACAGGCTCTACTTTAGATAGGTCCTACGAGCAGTACTTC. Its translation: CASSPGTGSTLDRSYEQYF.

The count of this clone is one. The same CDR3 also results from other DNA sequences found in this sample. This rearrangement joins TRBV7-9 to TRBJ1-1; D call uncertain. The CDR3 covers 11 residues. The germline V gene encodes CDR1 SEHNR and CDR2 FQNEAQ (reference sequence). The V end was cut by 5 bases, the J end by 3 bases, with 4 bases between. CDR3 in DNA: TGTGCCAGCAGCCCATACACTGAAGCTTTCTTT. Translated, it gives CASSPYTEAFF.

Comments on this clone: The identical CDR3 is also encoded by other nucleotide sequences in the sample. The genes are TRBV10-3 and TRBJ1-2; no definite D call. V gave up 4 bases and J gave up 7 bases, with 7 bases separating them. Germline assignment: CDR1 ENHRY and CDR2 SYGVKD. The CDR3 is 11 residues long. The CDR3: CAISGGFGYTF. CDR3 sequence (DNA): TGTGCCATCAGTGGAGGGTTTGGCTACACCTTC.

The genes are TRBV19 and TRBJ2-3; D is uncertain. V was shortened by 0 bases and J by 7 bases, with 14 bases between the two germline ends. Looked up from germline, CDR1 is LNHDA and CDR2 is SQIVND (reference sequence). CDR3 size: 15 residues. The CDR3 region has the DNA TGTGCCAGTAGTATAGACGGAATTTCTGGAAATACGCAGTATTTT. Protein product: CASSIDGISGNTQYF.

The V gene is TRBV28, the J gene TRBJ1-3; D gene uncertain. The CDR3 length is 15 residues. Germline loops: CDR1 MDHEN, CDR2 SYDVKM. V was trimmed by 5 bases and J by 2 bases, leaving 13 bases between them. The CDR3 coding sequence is TGTGCCAGCAGTATGCAAGGGAATCCTGGAAACACCATATATTTT. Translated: CASSMQGNPGNTIYF.

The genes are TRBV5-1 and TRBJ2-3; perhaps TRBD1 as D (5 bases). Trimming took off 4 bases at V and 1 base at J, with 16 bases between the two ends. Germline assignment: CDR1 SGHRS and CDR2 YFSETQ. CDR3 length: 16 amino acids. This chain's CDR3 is CASSPPGPTGTDTQYF. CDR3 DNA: TGCGCCAGCAGCCCCCCTGGTCCGACAGGCACAGATACGCAGTATTTT.

The CDR3 here is CSVEGYTEAFF. The CDR3 DNA sequence: TGCAGCGTTGAGGGGTATACTGAAGCTTTCTTT. The chain carries TRBV29-1 and TRBJ1-1; the D is unclear. Deletions cut 3 bases from V and 5 bases from J, with 7 bases between. The CDR3 is made up of 11 amino acids. Germline V gene data show CDR1 as SQVTM and CDR2 as ANQGSEA.

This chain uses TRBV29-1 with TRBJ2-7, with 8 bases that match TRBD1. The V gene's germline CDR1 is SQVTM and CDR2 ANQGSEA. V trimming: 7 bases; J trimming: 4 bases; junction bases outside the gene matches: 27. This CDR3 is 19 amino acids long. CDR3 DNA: TGCAGCGCTATCGGCGGAAGGCCTAACACCGGGACAGGAAATTACGAGCAGTACTTC. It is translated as CSAIGGRPNTGTGNYEQYF.

The CDR3 region is CASSEGLLLPQHF. The CDR3 coding sequence is TGTGCCAGCAGTGAAGGCCTCCTTTTGCCCCAGCATTTT. V usage is TRBV6-5 and J usage is TRBJ1-5; unclear D gene. CDR3 length: 13 amino acids. Trimming stripped 5 bases from V and 9 bases from J, with 14 bases between. In germline, CDR1 is MNHEY, CDR2 SVGAGI.

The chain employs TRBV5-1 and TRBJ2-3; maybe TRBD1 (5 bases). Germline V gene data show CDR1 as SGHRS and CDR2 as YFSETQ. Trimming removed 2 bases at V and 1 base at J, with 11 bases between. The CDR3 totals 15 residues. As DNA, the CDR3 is TGCGCCAGCAGCTTAGTAGGGGTCGGCACAGATACGCAGTATTTT. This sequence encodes CASSLVGVGTDTQYF.

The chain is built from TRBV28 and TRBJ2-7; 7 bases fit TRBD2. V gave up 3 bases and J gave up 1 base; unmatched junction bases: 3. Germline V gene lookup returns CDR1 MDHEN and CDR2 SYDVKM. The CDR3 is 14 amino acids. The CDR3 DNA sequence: TGTGCCAGCAGTTTTCAGCGGGGATCCTACGAGCAGTACTTC. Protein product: CASSFQRGSYEQYF.

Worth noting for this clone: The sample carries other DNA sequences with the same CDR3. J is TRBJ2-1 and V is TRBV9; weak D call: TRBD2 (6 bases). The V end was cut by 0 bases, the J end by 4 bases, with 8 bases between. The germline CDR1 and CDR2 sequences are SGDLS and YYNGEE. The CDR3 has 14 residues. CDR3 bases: TGTGCCAGCAGCGTAGGAGGGACTTACAATGAGCAGTTCTTC. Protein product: CASSVGGTYNEQFF. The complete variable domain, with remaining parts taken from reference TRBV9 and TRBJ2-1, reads DSGVTQTPKHLITATGQRVTLRCSPRSGDLSVYWYQQSLDQGLQFLIQYYNGEERAKGNILERFSAQQFPDLHSELNLSSLELGDSALYFCASSVGGTYNEQFFGPGTRLTVL.

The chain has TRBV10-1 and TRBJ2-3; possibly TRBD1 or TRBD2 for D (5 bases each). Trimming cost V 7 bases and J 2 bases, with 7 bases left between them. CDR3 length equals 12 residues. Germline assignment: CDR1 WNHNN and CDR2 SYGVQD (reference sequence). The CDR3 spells CASMGDTDTQYF. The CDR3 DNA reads TGCGCCAGCATGGGGGACACAGATACGCAGTATTTT.

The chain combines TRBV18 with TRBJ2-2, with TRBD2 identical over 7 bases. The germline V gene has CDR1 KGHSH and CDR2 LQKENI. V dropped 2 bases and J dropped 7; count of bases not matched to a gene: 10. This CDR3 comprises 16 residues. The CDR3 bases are TGTGCCAGCTCACCAAAGGCGGGAGTTATTGTCGGGGAGCTGTTTTTT. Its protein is CASSPKAGVIVGELFF.

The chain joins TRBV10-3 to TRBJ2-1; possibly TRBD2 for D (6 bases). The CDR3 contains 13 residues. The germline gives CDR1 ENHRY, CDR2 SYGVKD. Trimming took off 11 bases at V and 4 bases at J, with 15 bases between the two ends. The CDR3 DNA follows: TGTGCCTCCGGGAGCGGCCAGTACAATGAGCAGTTCTTC. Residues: CASGSGQYNEQFF.

In DNA, the CDR3 is TGCGCCAGCAGCTTGTTGGGGGAAATCTACGAGCAGTACTTC. Its protein is CASSLLGEIYEQYF. The V call is TRBV5-1, the J call TRBJ2-7, with D perhaps assigned TRBD1 or TRBD2 (5 bases each). This CDR3 region has 14 residues. The germline V gene has CDR1 SGHRS and CDR2 YFSETQ. The V end was cut by 1 base, the J end by 3 bases, with 11 bases between.